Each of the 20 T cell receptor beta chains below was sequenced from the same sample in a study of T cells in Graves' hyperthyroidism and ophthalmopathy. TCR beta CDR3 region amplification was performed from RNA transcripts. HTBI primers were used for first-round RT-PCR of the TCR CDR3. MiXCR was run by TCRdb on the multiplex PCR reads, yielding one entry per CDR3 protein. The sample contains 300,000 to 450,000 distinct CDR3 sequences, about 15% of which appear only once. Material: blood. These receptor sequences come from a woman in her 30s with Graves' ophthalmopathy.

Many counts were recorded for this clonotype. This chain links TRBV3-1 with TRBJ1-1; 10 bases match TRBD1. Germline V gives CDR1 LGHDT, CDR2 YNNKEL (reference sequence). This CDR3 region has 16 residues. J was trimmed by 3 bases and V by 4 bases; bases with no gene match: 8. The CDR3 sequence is CASSRIVGTGDTEAFF. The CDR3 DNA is TGTGCCAGCAGCCGTATTGTTGGGACAGGGGACACTGAAGCTTTCTTT. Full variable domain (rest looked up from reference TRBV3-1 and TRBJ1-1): DTAVSQTPKYLVTQMGNDKSIKCEQNLGHDTMYWYKQDSKKFLKIMFSYNNKELIINETVPNRFSPKSPDKAHLNLHINSLELGDSAVYFCASSRIVGTGDTEAFFGQGTRLTVV.

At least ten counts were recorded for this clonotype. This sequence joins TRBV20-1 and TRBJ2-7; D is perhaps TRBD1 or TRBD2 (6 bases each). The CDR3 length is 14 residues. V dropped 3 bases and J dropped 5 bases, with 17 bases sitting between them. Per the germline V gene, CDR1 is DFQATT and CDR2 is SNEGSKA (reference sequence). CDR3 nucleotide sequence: TGCAGTGCTAGCACGGGGGCCGGTGGCCACGAGCAGTACTTC. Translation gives CSASTGAGGHEQYF.

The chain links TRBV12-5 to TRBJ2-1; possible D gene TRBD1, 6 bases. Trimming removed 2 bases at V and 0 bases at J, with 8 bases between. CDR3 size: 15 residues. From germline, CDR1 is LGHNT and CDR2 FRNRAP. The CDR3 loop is CASGLTGLSYNEQFF. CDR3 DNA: TGTGCTAGTGGTTTGACAGGGCTCTCCTACAATGAGCAGTTCTTC.

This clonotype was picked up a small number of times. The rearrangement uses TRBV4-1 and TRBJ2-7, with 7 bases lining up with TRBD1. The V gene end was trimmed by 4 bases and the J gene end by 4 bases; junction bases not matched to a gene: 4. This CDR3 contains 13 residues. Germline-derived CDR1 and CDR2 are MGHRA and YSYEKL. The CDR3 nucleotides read TGCGCCAGCAGCCCGGGACAGCTATACGAGCAGTACTTC. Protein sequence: CASSPGQLYEQYF.

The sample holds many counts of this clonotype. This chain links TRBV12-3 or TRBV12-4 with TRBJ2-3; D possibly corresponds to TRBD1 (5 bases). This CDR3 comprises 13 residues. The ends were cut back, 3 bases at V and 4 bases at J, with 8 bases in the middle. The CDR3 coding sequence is TGTGCCAGCAGTTTCTGGGGCCCAGATACGCAGTATTTT. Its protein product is CASSFWGPDTQYF.

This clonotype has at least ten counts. The CDR3: CASRADGREGRYNEQFF. The CDR3 coding sequence is TGTGCCAGCAGGGCTGACGGGAGGGAGGGACGCTACAATGAGCAGTTCTTC. V usage is TRBV27 and J usage is TRBJ2-1, with TRBD2 matching 8 bases. Germline V gene data show CDR1 as MNHEY and CDR2 as SMNVEV (reference sequence). V shed 6 bases, J shed 3 bases, and the junction held 13 bases outside the gene matches. The CDR3 extends over 17 amino acids.

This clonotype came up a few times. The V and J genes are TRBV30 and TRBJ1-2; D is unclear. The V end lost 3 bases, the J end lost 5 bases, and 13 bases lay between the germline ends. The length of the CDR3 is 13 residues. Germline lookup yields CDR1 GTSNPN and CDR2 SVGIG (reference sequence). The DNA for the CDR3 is TGTGCCTGGAGCCCGGGTGCTTATTATGGCTACACCTTC. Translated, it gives CAWSPGAYYGYTF.

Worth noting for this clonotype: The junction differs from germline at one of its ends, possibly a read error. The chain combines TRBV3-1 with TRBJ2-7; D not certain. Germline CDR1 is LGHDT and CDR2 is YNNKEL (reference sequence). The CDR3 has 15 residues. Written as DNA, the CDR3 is TGTGCCAGCCGCCAAGAAAGACAACGAAAGGACGAGCAGTACTTC. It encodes CASRQERQRKDEQYF.

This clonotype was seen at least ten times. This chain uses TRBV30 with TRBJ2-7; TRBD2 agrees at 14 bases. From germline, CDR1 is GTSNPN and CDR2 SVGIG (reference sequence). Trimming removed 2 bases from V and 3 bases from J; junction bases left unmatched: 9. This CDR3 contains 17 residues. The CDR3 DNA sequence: TGTGCCTGGAGTACAGGACTAGCGGGGGGCATCCACTACGAGCAGTACTTC. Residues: CAWSTGLAGGIHYEQYF.

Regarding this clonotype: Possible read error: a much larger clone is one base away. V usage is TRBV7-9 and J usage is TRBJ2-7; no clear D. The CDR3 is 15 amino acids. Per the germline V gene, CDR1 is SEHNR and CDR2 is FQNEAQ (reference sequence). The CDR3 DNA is TGTGCCAGCAGCTTAACCAGAGAATTCTCCTACAAGCAGTACTTC. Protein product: CASSLTREFSYKQYF.

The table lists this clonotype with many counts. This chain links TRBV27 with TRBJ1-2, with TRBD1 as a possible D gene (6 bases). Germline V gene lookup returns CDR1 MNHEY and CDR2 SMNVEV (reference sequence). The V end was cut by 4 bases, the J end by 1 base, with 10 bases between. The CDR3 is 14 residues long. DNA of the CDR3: TGTGCCAGCAGTTCGAGAGGGGGTAACTATGGCTACACCTTC. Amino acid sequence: CASSSRGGNYGYTF.

The CDR3 DNA sequence: TGTGCCAGCAGTTTGGCAGGGGGCGGCAATCAGCCCCAGCATTTT. It specifies CASSLAGGGNQPQHF. The chain combines TRBV12-3 or TRBV12-4 with TRBJ1-5; 8 bases fit TRBD1. The CDR3 runs 15 residues. J lost 2 bases, V lost 3 bases, and 3 bases had no gene match.

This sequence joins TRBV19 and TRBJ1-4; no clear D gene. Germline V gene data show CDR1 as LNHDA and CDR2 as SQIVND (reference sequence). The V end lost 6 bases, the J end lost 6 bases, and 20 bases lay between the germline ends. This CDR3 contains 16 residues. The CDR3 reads CASRITGLRSDEKLFF. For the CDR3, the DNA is TGTGCCAGTAGGATAACTGGTTTAAGGTCGGATGAAAAACTGTTTTTT.

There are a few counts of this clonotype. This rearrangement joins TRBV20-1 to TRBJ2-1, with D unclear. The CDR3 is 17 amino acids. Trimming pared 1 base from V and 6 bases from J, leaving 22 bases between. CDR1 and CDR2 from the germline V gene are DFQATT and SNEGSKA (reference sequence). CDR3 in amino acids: CSARATLRRRVPNEQFF. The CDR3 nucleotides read TGCAGTGCTAGAGCTACCCTTCGTCGTAGGGTGCCCAATGAGCAGTTCTTC.

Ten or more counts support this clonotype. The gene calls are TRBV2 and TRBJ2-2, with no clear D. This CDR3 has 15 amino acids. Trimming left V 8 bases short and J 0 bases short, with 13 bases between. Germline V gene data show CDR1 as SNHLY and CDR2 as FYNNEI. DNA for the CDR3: TGTGCCAGCCGGCAGCATAGAGCGAACACCGGGGAGCTGTTTTTT. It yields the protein CASRQHRANTGELFF. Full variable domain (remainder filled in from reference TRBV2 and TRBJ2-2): EPEVTQTPSHQVTQMGQEVILRCVPISNHLYFYWYRQILGQKVEFLVSFYNNEISEKSEIFDDQFSVERPDGSNFTLKIRSTKLEDSAMYFCASRQHRANTGELFFGEGSRLTVL.

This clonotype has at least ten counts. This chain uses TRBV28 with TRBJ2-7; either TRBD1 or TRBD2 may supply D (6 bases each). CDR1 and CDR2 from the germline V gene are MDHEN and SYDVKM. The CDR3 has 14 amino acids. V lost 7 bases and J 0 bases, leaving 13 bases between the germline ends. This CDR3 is CASTRGGSSYEQYF. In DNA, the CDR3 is TGTGCCAGCACCCGAGGGGGGAGCTCCTACGAGCAGTACTTC.

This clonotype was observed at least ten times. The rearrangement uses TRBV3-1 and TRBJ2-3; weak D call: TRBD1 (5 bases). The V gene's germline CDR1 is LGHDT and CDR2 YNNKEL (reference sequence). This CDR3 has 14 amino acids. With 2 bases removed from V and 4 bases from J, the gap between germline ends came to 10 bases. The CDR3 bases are TGTGCCAGCAGCCAAACTTCGACAGCAGATACGCAGTATTTT. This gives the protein CASSQTSTADTQYF.

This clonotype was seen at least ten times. CDR3 sequence: CASSISGSSYNEQFF. The CDR3 nucleotides read TGTGCCAGCAGCATCAGCGGGAGCTCCTACAATGAGCAGTTCTTC. V is TRBV7-9 and J is TRBJ2-1, with TRBD2 matching 8 bases. Per germline, CDR1 SEHNR and CDR2 FQNEAQ (reference sequence). The CDR3 has 15 amino acids. Unmatched junction bases numbered 3, after V lost 5 bases and J lost 0 bases.

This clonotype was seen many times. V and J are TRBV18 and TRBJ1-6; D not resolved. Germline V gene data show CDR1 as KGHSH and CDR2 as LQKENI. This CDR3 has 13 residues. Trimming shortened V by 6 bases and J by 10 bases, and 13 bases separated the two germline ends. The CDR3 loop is CASSADENSPLHF. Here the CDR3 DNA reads TGTGCCAGCTCCGCCGATGAGAACTCACCCCTCCACTTT.

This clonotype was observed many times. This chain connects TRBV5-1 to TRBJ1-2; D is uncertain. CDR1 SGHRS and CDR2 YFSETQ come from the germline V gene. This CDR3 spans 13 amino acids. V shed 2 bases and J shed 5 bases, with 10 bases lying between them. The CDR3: CASSLAGEYGYTF. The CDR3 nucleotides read TGCGCCAGCAGCTTAGCCGGGGAATATGGCTACACCTTC.